This is a list of T cell receptor beta chains from one sample in a study of T cell responses to AZD1222 COVID-19 vaccine. Produced via immunoSEQ multiplex PCR; TCRdb's table is partial and in-frame only. Of more than 95,000 clones detected, around 87% appear once; the ten largest clones hold about 2.5%. Sequences were derived from peripheral blood, sampled on day 0 of AZD1222 vaccination. Receptor source: an adult in good health. Each CDR3 is given with its conserved first and last residue. A D gene is named only where the DNA matches it firmly. The size of a clone is reported for some rows only, either as once, few or many, or as a class for expanded clones.

v_call,j_call,clone_size,d_call,cdr3_nt,cdr3_aa
TRBV5-1,TRBJ1-1,few,.,TGCGCCAGCAGCCCGGATACAGCGGGGAACACTGAAGCTTTCTTT,CASSPDTAGNTEAFF
TRBV3-1/TRBV3-2,TRBJ1-2,.,.,TGTGCCAGCAGCCGCGGGGGAGAGGGCTACACCTTC,CASSRGGEGYTF
TRBV18,TRBJ1-1,.,.,TGTGCCAGCTCACCCGGGACAAAGAATGAAGCTTTCTTT,CASSPGTKNEAFF
TRBV7-2,TRBJ2-1,.,TRBD2,TGTGCCAGCAGCTCGACTAGCGGGGAGTACAATGAGCAGTTCTTC,CASSSTSGEYNEQFF
TRBV7-7,TRBJ2-5,.,TRBD2,TGTGCTAGCAGACCGGGACTAGCGGGAGGGGGAGAGACCCAGTACTTC,CASRPGLAGGGETQYF
TRBV5-6,TRBJ1-3,once,TRBD1,TGTGCCAGCAGCTGGGACAGGAGAAACACCATATATTTT,CASSWDRRNTIYF
TRBV6-4,TRBJ1-3,.,.,TGTGCCAGCAGTGACTCCCCGGAGTCTGGAAACACCATATATTTT,CASSDSPESGNTIYF
TRBV5-1,TRBJ1-4,.,.,TGCGCCAGCAGCTTGGAAGGGGGGCAAGCGCGTGAAAAACTGTTTTTT,CASSLEGGQAREKLFF
TRBV28,TRBJ2-3,.,TRBD1,TGTGCCAGCAGTCCAAGGACAGGGGAGGCAGATACGCAGTATTTT,CASSPRTGEADTQYF
TRBV10-2,TRBJ2-3,.,TRBD2,TGCGCCAGCAGTGAGGTTGCGGGGGGCCTCACAGATACGCAGTATTTT,CASSEVAGGLTDTQYF
TRBV7-2,TRBJ2-1,.,TRBD2,TGTGCCAGCAGCTCGGGACTAGTCTACAATGAGCAGTTCTTC,CASSSGLVYNEQFF
TRBV14,TRBJ1-2,.,.,TGTGCCAGCAGCCAAGATGACCTCGAATTCGGGTACTATGGCTACACCTTC,CASSQDDLEFGYYGYTF
TRBV7-9,TRBJ2-4,.,.,TGTGCCAGCAGCTTCACCGGGGAAAACATTCAGTACTTC,CASSFTGENIQYF
TRBV6-1,TRBJ1-1,.,.,TGTGCCAGCAGTGAGAATGGAGAAGATGAAGCTTTCTTT,CASSENGEDEAFF
TRBV7-9,TRBJ1-2,few,.,TGTGCCAGCAGCTCGACCGGGACCCAGGAAGGCTATGGCTACACCTTC,CASSSTGTQEGYGYTF
TRBV5-1,TRBJ1-5,once,TRBD1,TGCGCCAGCAGCCCTCTCCCGGGACAGGACAATCAGCCCCAGCATTTT,CASSPLPGQDNQPQHF
TRBV5-1,TRBJ1-4,.,.,TGCGCCAGCAGCTTGGGACAGCCTAATGAAAAACTGTTTTTT,CASSLGQPNEKLFF
TRBV24-1,TRBJ1-5,.,.,TGTGCCACCAGTGACCGGACCCGAAATCAGCCCCAGCATTTT,CATSDRTRNQPQHF
TRBV15,TRBJ2-5,few,TRBD1,TGTGCCACCAGCAAGACAGGGTTTCAAGAGACCCAGTACTTC,CATSKTGFQETQYF
TRBV2,TRBJ1-3,.,TRBD1,TGTGCCAGCAGTAAAGACAGGGCGATCTACGGAAACACCATATATTTT,CASSKDRAIYGNTIYF
TRBV12-5,TRBJ1-1,.,.,TGTGCTAGTGGACTAGGGACGGTGAACACTGAAGCTTTCTTT,CASGLGTVNTEAFF
TRBV5-4,TRBJ1-2,.,TRBD1,TGTGCCAGCAGCTTACCCCAGGGTCAGGGGACAGTCTCGTATGGCTACACCTTC,CASSLPQGQGTVSYGYTF
TRBV11-3,TRBJ1-5,.,.,TGTGCCAGCAGCCATTCAGGCAATCAGCCCCAGCATTTT,CASSHSGNQPQHF
TRBV5-1,TRBJ1-1,.,TRBD1,TGCGCCAGCAGCTTGGGGACAGGGGAGAGCGCTTTCTTT,CASSLGTGESAFF
TRBV19,TRBJ2-7,.,.,TGTGCCAGTAGTATAGGACACGGCGGGTCCTACGAGCAGTACTTC,CASSIGHGGSYEQYF
TRBV25-1,TRBJ1-6,.,.,TGTGCCAGCAGTGCACAGGTTAATTCACCCCTCCACTTT,CASSAQVNSPLHF
TRBV3-1/TRBV3-2,TRBJ2-2,.,.,TGTGCCAGCAGCCAATTTATTGTCGGGGAGCTGTTTTTT,CASSQFIVGELFF
TRBV4-3,TRBJ1-1,.,.,TGCGCCAGCAGCCAAGAGGTGGACCTCGGGAGGGTTGAAGCTTTCTTT,CASSQEVDLGRVEAFF
TRBV5-8,TRBJ2-7,.,TRBD1,TGTGCCAGCACCAGGGGACAGGGGGTTTACGAGCAGTACTTC,CASTRGQGVYEQYF
TRBV6-5,TRBJ1-2,.,.,TGTGCCAGCAGTTATTCATGGGGGGACTATGGCTACACCTTC,CASSYSWGDYGYTF
TRBV5-1,TRBJ2-1,.,.,TGCGCCAGCAGCTTGTCCGGGTCCGGGACCTACAATGAGCAGTTCTTC,CASSLSGSGTYNEQFF
TRBV19,TRBJ2-7,.,.,TGTGCCAGTAGCCTGTGGGGGGGCGGCGAGCAGTACTTC,CASSLWGGGEQYF